A selection of T cell receptor beta chains follows, all from one sample in a study of blood T cell repertoires in COVID-19. The assay was immunoSEQ multiplex PCR, and TCRdb's table has in-frame clones only and misses some. Of approximately 97,000 clones detected, around 90% appear once; the ten largest clones hold around 2%. The material sequenced was peripheral blood. The source of these receptors is a man aged 45-65 years with COVID-19, enrolled during active disease. The CDR3 runs from the conserved cysteine through the conserved F or W.

CDR3aa | j_gene | v_gene
CASSVDPSSGANVLTF | TRBJ2-6 | TRBV9
CASSLAIAVNTGELFF | TRBJ2-2 | TRBV6-2/TRBV6-3
CASSYHPGVPGELFF | TRBJ2-2 | TRBV5-1
CASSEGVSYNEQFF | TRBJ2-1 | TRBV11-2
CASSSTGWDNEKLFF | TRBJ1-4 | TRBV5-1
CSFGTSLNNEQFF | TRBJ2-1 | TRBV29-1
CASSSRAEGPLGYTF | TRBJ1-2 | TRBV13
CASSLQGYTEAFF | TRBJ1-1 | TRBV14
CASSTGGPNTEAFF | TRBJ1-1 | TRBV5-1
CASSITGLDVYNEQFF | TRBJ2-1 | TRBV7-8
CATSREQTWDQPQHF | TRBJ1-5 | TRBV15
CASSGHRGLDSPLHF | TRBJ1-6 | TRBV19
CASSSRFLLAGAPYNEQFF | TRBJ2-1 | TRBV9
CASFTGRGTEAFF | TRBJ1-1 | TRBV18
CASSYSASKTWNTEAFF | TRBJ1-1 | TRBV6-2/TRBV6-3
CASSQGTEYEQYF | TRBJ2-7 | TRBV4-1
CASSFGRSGYTF | TRBJ1-2 | TRBV28